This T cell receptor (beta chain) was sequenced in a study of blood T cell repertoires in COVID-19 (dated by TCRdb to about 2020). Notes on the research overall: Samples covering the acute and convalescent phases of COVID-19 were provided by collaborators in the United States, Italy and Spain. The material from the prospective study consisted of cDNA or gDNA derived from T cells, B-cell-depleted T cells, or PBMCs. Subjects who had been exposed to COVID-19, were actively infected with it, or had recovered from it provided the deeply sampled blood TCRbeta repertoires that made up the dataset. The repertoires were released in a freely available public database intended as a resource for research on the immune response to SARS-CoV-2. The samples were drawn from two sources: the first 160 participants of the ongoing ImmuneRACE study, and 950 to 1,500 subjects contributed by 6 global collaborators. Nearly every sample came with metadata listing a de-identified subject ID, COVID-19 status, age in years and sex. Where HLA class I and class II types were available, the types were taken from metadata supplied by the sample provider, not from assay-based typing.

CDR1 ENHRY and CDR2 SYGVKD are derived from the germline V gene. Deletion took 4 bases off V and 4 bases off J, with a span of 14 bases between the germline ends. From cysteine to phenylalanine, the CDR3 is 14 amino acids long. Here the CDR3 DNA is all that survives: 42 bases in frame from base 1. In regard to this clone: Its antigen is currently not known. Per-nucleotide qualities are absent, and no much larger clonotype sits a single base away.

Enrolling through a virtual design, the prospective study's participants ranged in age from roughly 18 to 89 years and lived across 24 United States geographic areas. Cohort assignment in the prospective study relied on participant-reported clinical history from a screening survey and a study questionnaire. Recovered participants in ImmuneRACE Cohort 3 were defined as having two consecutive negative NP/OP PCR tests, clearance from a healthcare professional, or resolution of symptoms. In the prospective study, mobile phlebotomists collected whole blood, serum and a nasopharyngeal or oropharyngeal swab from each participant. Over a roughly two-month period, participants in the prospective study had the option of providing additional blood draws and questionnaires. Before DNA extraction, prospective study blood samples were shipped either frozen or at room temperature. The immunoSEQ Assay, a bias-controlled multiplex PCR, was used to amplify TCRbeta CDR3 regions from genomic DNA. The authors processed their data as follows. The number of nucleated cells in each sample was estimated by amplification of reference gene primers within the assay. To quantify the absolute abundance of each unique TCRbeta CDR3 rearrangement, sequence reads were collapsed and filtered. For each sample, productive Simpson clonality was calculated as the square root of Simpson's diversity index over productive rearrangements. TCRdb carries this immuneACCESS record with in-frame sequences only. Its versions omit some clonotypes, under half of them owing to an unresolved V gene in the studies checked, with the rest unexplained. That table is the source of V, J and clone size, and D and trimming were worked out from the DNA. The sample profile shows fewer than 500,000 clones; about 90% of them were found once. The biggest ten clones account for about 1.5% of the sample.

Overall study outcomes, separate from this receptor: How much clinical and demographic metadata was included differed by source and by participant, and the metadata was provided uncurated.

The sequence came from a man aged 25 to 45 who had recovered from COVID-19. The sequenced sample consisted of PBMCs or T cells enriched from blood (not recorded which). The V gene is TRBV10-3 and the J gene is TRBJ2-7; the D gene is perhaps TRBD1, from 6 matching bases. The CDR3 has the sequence CAISAMDSQYEQYF. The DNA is TGTGCCATCAGTGCAATGGACAGCCAATACGAGCAGTACTTC.